This T cell receptor beta chain appears in the sequencing data of a study of T cell responses to AZD1222 COVID-19 vaccine. Study context: Pooling of second doses given at about 4 or about 12 weeks was done.

The study, taken as a whole, reports: Two doses of AZD1222 preceded a rise in Spike-specific TCR breadth and depth. Only five or six individuals given AZD1222 were seropositive at baseline.

CDR1 and CDR2 (germline): DFQATT, SNEGSKA (reference sequence). The CDR3 has 11 residues. Trimming stripped 7 bases from V and 14 bases from J, with 17 bases between. Produced via immunoSEQ multiplex PCR; TCRdb's table is partial and in-frame only. The sample carries around 130,000 clones, more than 80% recorded once. A remark on this clone: Its target is unknown.

The sequence came from an adult in good health. The V call is TRBV20-1, the J call TRBJ1-4; tentatively, D is TRBD1 (6 bases). Sequenced here: peripheral blood, sampled on day 0 of AZD1222 vaccination. This chain's CDR3 is CSGQLGGVLFF. CDR3 nucleotides: TGCAGTGGCCAATTAGGGGGAGTCCTGTTTTTT.